The sequence of this T cell receptor beta chain was determined in a study of T cell responses to AZD1222 COVID-19 vaccine. Measured with immunoSEQ multiplex PCR; TCRdb has only the in-frame clones, and not every one. Altogether 100,000 to 150,000 clones are present, 80% to 95% being singletons, with the ten largest covering approximately 1%. Whole-study results and caveats: The reported proportion of spike-specific TCRs targeting unmutated variant regions was nearly half. Baseline seropositives among AZD1222 recipients totaled only five to seven. The study found vaccine-associated CD4 TCRs spanning spike, dominant at 160-218 and 743-854.

On this clone itself: Its antigen is not identified.

Sequences were derived from peripheral blood, sampled on day 0 of AZD1222 vaccination. The receptor comes from an adult in good health.

The DNA of the CDR3 is TGTGCCAGCAGTTCCCAGTTATCCTACAATGAGCAGTTCTTC. It specifies CASSSQLSYNEQFF. The chain carries TRBV2 and TRBJ2-1, with unresolved D. The V end was cut by 5 bases, the J end by 1 base, with 9 bases between. Germline assignment: CDR1 SNHLY and CDR2 FYNNEI. The CDR3 extends over 14 amino acids.